This T cell receptor (beta chain) derives from a study of T-cell memory formation after mild COVID-19. This clonotype came up a few times. Each CDR3 protein is one row after TCRdb ran MiXCR on the 5' RACE reads. The table shows approximately 580,000 distinct CDR3 sequences, with about a fifth occurring only once. The germline gives CDR1 LNHDA, CDR2 SQIVND (reference sequence). J gave up 7 bases and V 5 bases, and 9 bases lay outside the gene matches. This CDR3 is built from 15 residues. The chain has TRBV19 and TRBJ1-2, with 11 nucleotides matching TRBD1. The specimen sequenced was PBMCs or a T cell subset sorted from them (not recorded which). The sequence came from an adult woman who had mild COVID-19 (a few samples of this study predate the infection). Cell type and time point are not known. CDR3 nucleotides: TGTGCCAGTAGTCCTCGGACAGGGGGCGCAAGTGGCTACACCTTC. Amino acid sequence: CASSPRTGGASGYTF.